This T cell receptor (beta chain) was identified during a study of cytomegalovirus exposure and HLA in healthy donors. Whole-study results and caveats: Cytomegalovirus association was listed for about 180 TCR beta chains. HLA alleles showed associations with about 15,000 TCR beta sequences in a later analysis, at a 0.05 false discovery rate. Specificity for CMV antigens was confirmed in vitro for a few of the CMV-associated chains. Later analysis identified several of the most significant clusters that appeared linked to common viral pathogens.

As for this clone: What it recognizes is unknown.

CDR3 length equals 15 residues. Trimming took 5 bases from V and 4 from J; bases not matched to a gene: 8. Germline CDR1 and CDR2: SGHRS and YFSETQ. Use of 60 Vbeta and 13 Jbeta primers characterized the PCR. This table comes from immunoSEQ multiplex PCR, and its TCRdb copy is limited to in-frame clones, with some not included. The sample includes approximately 180,000 clones, 80% seen only once; the top ten take about 7%. The chain recombines TRBV5-1 with TRBJ2-2; TRBD2 matches 7 bases. The TCR originated in a man aged 30 to 39 in good health and CMV-seropositive. Sequences were obtained from PBMCs. The CDR3 loop is CASSGRESGTGELFF. CDR3 in DNA: TGCGCCAGCAGTGGGCGGGAGAGCGGCACCGGGGAGCTGTTTTTT.